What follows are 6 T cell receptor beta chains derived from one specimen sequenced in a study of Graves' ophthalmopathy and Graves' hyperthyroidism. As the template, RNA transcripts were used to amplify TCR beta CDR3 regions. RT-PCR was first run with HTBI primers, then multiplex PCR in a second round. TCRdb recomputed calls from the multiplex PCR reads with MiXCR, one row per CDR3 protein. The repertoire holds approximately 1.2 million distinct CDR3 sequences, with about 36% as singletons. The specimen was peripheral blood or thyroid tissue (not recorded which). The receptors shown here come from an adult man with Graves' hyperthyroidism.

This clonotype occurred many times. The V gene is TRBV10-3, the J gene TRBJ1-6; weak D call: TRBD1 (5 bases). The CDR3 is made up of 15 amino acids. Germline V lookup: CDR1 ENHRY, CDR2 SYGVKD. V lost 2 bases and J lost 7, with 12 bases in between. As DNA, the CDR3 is TGTGCCATCAGTGAGGAGGGACGGCCAAATTCACCCCTCCACTTT. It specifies CAISEEGRPNSPLHF.

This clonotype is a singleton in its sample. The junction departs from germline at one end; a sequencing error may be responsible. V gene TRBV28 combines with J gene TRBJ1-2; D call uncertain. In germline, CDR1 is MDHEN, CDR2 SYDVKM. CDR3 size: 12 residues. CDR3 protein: CAGSGRAYGYTF. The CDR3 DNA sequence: TGTGCCGGCAGCGGGCGGGCCTATGGCTACACCTTC.

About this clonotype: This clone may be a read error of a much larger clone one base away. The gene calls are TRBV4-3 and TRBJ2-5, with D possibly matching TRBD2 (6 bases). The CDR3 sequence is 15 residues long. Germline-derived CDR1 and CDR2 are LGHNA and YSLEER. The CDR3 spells CASSQGVGGQETHYF. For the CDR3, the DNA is TGCGCCAGCAGCCAAGGGGTAGGAGGGCAAGAGACCCATTACTTC.

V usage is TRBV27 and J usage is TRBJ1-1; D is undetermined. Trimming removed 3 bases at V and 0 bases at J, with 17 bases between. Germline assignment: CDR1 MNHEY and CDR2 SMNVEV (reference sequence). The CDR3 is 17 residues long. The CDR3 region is CASSLNKERFLNTEAFF. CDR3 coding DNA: TGTGCCAGCAGTTTGAACAAGGAGAGATTCCTGAACACTGAAGCTTTCTTT.

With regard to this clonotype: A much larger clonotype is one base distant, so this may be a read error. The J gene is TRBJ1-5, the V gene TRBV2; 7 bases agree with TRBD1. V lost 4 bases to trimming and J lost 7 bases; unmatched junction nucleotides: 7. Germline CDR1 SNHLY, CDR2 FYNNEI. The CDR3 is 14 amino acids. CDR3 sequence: CASSADRVGQPQHF. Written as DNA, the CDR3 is TGTGCCAGCAGTGCCGACAGGGTTGGCCAGCCCCAGCATTTT.

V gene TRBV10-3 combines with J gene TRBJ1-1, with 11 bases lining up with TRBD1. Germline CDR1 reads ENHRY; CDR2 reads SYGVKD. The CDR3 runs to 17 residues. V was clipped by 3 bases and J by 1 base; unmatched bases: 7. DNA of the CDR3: TGTGCCATCAGTGACTCCGGGACAGGGGGTAGGAACACTGAAGCTTTCTTT. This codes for CAISDSGTGGRNTEAFF.